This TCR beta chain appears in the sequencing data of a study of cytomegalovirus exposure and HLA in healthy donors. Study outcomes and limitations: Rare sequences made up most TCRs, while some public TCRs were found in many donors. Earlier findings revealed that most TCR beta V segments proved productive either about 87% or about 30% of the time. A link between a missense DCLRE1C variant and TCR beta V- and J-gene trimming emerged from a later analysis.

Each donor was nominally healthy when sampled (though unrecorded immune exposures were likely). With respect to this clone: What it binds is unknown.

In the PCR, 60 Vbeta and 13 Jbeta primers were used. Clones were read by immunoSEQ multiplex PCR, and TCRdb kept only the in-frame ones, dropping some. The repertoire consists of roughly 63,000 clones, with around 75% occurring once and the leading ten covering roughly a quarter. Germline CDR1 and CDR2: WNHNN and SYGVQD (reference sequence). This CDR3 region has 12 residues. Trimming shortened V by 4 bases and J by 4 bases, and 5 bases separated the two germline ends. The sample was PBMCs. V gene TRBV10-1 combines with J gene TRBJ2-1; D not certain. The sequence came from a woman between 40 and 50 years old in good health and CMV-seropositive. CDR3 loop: CASSGVYNEQFF. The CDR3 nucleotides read TGCGCCAGCAGTGGAGTGTACAATGAGCAGTTCTTC.